This T cell receptor (beta chain) was retrieved from a study of blood T cell repertoires in COVID-19. On the study more broadly: The samples span acute and convalescent COVID-19 from the United States, Italy and Spain. T cells, B-cell-depleted T cells, or PBMCs supplied cDNA or gDNA.

A Seattle source enrolled patients during active infection and followed them longitudinally. Per the study methods: For nucleated cells, counts were estimated from reference gene primer amplification. TCRdb's copy holds only in-frame clones and misses some; the assay was immunoSEQ multiplex PCR. V and J calls and clone size are those listed in that table; D and trimming were worked out from the DNA. There are some 270,000 clones in the sample; 90% occur only once, and around 2.3% lies in the top ten. V lost 3 bases, J lost 4 bases, and 6 bases stayed unmatched. This CDR3 has 15 residues. From germline, CDR1 is SNHLY and CDR2 FYNNEI.

The rearrangement uses TRBV2 and TRBJ1-2, with TRBD1 identical over 9 bases. The origin of this receptor is a woman aged 55-69 years with COVID-19, enrolled during active disease. Source material: peripheral blood. The CDR3 bases are TGTGCCAGCAGTGATTCGACAGGGGGACGCTATGGCTACACCTTC. It codes for CASSDSTGGRYGYTF.